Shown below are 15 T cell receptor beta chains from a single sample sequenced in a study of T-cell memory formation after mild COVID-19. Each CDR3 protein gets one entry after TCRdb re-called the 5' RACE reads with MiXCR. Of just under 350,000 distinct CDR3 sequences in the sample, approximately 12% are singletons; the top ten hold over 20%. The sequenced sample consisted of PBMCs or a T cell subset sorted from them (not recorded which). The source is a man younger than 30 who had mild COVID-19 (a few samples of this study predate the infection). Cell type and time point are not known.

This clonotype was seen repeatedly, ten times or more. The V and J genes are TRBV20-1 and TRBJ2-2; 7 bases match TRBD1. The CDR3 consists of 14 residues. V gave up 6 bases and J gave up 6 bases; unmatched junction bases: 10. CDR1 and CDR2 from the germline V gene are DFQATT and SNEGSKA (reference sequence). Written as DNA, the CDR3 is TGCAGTGCGCCAGACCGACAGGGTGCCGGGGAGCTGTTTTTT. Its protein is CSAPDRQGAGELFF.

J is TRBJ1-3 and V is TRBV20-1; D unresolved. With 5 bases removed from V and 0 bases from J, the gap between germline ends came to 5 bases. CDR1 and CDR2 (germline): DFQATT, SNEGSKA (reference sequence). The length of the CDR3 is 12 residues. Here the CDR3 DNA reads TGCAGTGCTCTCCACTCTGGAAACACCATATATTTT. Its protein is CSALHSGNTIYF.

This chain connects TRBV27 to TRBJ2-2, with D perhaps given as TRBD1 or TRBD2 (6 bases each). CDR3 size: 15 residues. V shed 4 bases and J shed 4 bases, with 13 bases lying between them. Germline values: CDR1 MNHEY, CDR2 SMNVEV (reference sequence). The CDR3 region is CASSWGAGGTGELFF. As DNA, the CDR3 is TGTGCCAGCAGTTGGGGGGCCGGGGGCACCGGGGAGCTGTTTTTT.

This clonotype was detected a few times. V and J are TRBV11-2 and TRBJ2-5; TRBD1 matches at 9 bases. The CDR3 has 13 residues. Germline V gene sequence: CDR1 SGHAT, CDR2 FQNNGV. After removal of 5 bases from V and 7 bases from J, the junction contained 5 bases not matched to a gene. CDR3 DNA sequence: TGTGCCAGCAGCCCCAGACAGGGGGGGACCCAGTACTTC. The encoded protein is CASSPRQGGTQYF.

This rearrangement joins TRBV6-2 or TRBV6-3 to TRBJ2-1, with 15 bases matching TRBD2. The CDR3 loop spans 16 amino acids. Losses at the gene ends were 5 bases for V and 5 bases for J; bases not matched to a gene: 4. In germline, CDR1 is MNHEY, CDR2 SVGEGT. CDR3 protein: CASSRTSGGADNEQFF. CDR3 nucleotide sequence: TGTGCCAGCAGTAGGACTAGCGGGGGGGCCGACAATGAGCAGTTCTTC.

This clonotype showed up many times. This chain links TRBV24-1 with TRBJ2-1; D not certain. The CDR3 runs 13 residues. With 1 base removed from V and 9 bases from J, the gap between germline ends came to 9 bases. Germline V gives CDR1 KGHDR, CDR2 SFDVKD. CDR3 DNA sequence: TGTGCCACCAGTGATTTCCGGGTAGGTGAGCAGTTCTTC. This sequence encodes CATSDFRVGEQFF.

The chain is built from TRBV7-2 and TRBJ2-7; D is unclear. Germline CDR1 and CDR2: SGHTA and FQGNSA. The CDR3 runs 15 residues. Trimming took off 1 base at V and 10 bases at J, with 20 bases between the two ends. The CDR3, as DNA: TGTGCCAGCAGCTTAGAGGTTGGGCACCAAATGGCCCAGTACTTC. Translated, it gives CASSLEVGHQMAQYF.

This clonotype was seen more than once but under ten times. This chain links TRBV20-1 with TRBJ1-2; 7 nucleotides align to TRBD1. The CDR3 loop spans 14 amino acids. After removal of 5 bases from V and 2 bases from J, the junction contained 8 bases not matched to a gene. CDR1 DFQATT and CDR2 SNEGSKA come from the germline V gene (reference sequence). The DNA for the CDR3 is TGCAGTGCTCAAGACAGGGAATGGAACTATGGCTACACCTTC. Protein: CSAQDREWNYGYTF.

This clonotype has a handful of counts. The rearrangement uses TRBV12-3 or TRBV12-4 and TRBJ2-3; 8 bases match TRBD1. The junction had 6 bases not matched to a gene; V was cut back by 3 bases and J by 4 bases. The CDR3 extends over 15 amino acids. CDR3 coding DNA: TGTGCCAGCAGTTTGGACAGGGCAGGGGCAGATACGCAGTATTTT. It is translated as CASSLDRAGADTQYF.

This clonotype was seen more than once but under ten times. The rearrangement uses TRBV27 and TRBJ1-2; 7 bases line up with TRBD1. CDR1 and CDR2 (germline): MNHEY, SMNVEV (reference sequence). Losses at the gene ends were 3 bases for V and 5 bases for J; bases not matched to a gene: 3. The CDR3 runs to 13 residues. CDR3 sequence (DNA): TGTGCCAGCAGTTTTTCCAGGGGGTATGGCTACACCTTC. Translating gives CASSFSRGYGYTF.

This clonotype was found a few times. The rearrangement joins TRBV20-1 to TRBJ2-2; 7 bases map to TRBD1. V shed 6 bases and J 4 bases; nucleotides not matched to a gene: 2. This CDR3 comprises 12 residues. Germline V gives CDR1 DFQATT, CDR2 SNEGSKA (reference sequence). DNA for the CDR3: TGCAGTGCGAGACAGGGCACCGGGGAGCTGTTTTTT. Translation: CSARQGTGELFF.

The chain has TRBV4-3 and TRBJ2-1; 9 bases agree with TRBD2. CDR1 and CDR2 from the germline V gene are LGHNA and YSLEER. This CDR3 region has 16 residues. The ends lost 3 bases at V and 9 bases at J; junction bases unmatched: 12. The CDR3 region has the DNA TGCGCCAGCAGCCAGGCCACCAGCGGGGGGTCCGCTGAGCAGTTCTTC. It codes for CASSQATSGGSAEQFF.

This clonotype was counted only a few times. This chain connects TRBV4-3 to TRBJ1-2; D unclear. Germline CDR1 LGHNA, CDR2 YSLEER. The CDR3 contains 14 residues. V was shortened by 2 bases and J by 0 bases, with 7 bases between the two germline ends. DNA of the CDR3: TGCGCCAGCAGCCAATCCGCTACTAACTATGGCTACACCTTC. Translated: CASSQSATNYGYTF.

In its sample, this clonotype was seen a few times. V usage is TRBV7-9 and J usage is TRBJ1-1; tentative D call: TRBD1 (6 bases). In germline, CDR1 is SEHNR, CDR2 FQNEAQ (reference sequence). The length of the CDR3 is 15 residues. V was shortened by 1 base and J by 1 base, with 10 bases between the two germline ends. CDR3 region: CASSLVGARNTEAFF. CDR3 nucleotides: TGTGCCAGCAGCTTAGTGGGGGCCCGGAACACTGAAGCTTTCTTT.

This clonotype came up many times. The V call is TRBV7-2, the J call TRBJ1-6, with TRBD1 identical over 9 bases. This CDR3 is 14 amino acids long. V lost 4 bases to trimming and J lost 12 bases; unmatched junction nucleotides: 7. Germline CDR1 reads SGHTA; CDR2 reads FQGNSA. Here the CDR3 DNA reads TGTGCCAGCAGCTCCGGGACAGGGCAACGACCCCTCCACTTT. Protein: CASSSGTGQRPLHF.